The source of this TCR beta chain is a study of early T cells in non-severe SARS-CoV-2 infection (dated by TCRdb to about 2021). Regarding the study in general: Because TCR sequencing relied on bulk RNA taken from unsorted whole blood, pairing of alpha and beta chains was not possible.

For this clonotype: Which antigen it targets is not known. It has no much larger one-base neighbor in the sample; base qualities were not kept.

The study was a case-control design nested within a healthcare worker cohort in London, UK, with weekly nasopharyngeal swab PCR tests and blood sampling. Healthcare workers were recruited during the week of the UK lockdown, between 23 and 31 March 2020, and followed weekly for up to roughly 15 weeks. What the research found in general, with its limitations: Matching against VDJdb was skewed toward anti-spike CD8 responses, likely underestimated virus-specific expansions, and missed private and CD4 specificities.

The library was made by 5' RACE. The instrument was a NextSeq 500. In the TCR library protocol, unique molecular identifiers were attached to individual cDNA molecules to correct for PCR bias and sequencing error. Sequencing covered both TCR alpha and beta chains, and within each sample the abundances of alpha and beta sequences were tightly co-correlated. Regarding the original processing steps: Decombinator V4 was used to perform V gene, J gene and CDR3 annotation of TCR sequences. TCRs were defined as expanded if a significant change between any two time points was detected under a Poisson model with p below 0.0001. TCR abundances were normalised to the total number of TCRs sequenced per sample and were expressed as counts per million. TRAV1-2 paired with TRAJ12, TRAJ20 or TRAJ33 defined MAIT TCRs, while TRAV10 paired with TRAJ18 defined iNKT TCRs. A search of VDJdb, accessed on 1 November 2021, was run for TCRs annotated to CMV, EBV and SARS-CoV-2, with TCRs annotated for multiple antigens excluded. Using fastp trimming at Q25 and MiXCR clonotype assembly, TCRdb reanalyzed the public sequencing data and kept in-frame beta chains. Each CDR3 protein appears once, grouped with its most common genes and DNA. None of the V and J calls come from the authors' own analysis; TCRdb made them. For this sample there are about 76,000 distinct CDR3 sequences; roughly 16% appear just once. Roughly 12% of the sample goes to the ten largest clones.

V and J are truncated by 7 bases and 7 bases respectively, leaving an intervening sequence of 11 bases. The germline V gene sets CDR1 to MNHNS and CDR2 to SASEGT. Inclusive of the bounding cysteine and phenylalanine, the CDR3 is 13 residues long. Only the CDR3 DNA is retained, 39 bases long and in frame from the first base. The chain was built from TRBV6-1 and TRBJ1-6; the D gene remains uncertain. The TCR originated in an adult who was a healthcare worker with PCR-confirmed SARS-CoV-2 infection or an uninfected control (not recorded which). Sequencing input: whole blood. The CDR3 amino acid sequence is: CASTRAKNSPLHF. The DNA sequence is TGTGCCAGCACTCGAGCTAAGAATTCACCCCTCCACTTT.